The sequence of this T cell receptor (beta chain) was determined in a study of cytomegalovirus exposure and HLA in healthy donors. Study background: Among roughly 180 million T cells, an earlier analysis found roughly 100 million unique TCR beta sequences.

Whole-study results and caveats: Common viral pathogens (according to a later analysis) appeared linked to several of the most significant clusters.

The CDR3 length is 13 residues. A multiplex PCR was run with 60 Vbeta primers and 13 Jbeta primers. Produced via immunoSEQ multiplex PCR; TCRdb's table is partial and in-frame only. The data show around 150,000 clones, 80% seen once. These donors, healthy bone marrow donors, were studied. This clone was detected a few times. Its antigen is undetermined. The sequenced sample was PBMCs. The chain has TRBV21-1 and TRBJ2-7; TRBD2 was called by the table and not checked on the DNA. TRBV21-1 is a documented pseudogene. This TCR was sampled from a man between 18 and 29 years old in good health and CMV-seropositive. The CDR3 loop is CASSKVWRGEQYF. The CDR3 nucleotides read TGTGCCAGCAGCAAAGTTTGGAGGGGCGAGCAGTACTTC.